The 20 T cell receptor beta chains in this list originate from one sample, sequenced in a study of blood T cell repertoires in COVID-19. Profiled with immunoSEQ multiplex PCR; TCRdb holds only in-frame clones, not every one. This table has over 200,000 clones, less than 90% appearing once. The specimen sequenced was peripheral blood. The origin of the receptors is a man aged 40-50 years with active or convalescent COVID-19.

The V gene is TRBV9, the J gene TRBJ2-2; 9 bases fit TRBD2. V dropped 4 bases and J dropped 5; count of bases not matched to a gene: 6. Looked up from germline, CDR1 is SGDLS and CDR2 is YYNGEE. The length of the CDR3 is 15 residues. This CDR3 reads CASSPREGGTGELFF. CDR3 coding DNA: TGTGCCAGCAGCCCGCGGGAGGGGGGTACCGGGGAGCTGTTTTTT.

This rearrangement joins TRBV24-1 to TRBJ1-1, with D tentatively TRBD1 (5 bases). Germline V gene lookup returns CDR1 KGHDR and CDR2 SFDVKD. Trimming shortened V by 7 bases and J by 1 base, and 12 bases separated the two germline ends. The CDR3 has 14 amino acids. The CDR3 DNA sequence: TGTGCCACCAGGAGGGGAGGAGAGAACACTGAAGCTTTCTTT. As protein: CATRRGGENTEAFF.

This chain joins TRBV27 and TRBJ1-5; no clear D gene. Trimming removed 4 bases from V and 0 bases from J, with 13 bases in between. Germline loops: CDR1 MNHEY, CDR2 SMNVEV (reference sequence). The CDR3 spans 16 residues. The CDR3 bases are TGTGCCAGCAGTTCAGCCGACTGGAATAGCAATCAGCCCCAGCATTTT. Translation: CASSSADWNSNQPQHF.

The J gene is TRBJ2-7, the V gene TRBV19; 7 nucleotides match TRBD1. The trim removed 4 bases at V and 7 bases at J, leaving 13 bases unmatched. The CDR3 covers 15 residues. Germline lookup yields CDR1 LNHDA and CDR2 SQIVND (reference sequence). Here the CDR3 reads CASSNTGRGTVEQYF. In DNA, the CDR3 is TGTGCCAGTAGTAATACGGGCAGGGGGACCGTTGAGCAGTACTTC. The full variable domain, completed using reference TRBV19 and TRBJ2-7, is DGGITQSPKYLFRKEGQNVTLSCEQNLNHDAMYWYRQDPGQGLRLIYYSQIVNDFQKGDIAEGYSVSREKKESFPLTVTSAQKNPTAFYLCASSNTGRGTVEQYFGPGTRLTVT.

The chain joins TRBV4-1 to TRBJ2-7; 7 bases fit TRBD1. Germline trimming cut 4 bases from V and 6 bases from J; bases unmatched to any gene: 12. CDR3 length: 15 amino acids. Germline V gene data show CDR1 as MGHRA and CDR2 as YSYEKL. DNA of the CDR3: TGCGCCAGCAGCCCAAGGGTAGGGGGCGAGAGCGAGCAGTACTTC. Translating it yields CASSPRVGGESEQYF.

The V gene is TRBV19, the J gene TRBJ1-1, with D unclear. The CDR3 is 13 residues long. Germline V lookup: CDR1 LNHDA, CDR2 SQIVND (reference sequence). Trimming pared 4 bases from V and 2 bases from J, leaving 8 bases between. Here the CDR3 DNA reads TGTGCCAGTAGTAGGAGGACCAACACTGAAGCTTTCTTT. This translates into CASSRRTNTEAFF.

The rearrangement uses TRBV11-2 and TRBJ2-3, with TRBD2 matching over 10 bases. The CDR3 sequence is 15 residues long. CDR1 and CDR2 (germline): SGHAT, FQNNGV. V shed 1 base and J 7 bases; nucleotides not matched to a gene: 5. The CDR3 coding sequence is TGTGCCAGCAGCTTAGTCCTAGCGGGGGAGTATACGCAGTATTTT. Amino acid sequence: CASSLVLAGEYTQYF.

V and J are TRBV27 and TRBJ2-7; D gene unclear. Germline-derived CDR1 and CDR2 are MNHEY and SMNVEV (reference sequence). There are 13 residues in the CDR3. V dropped 0 bases and J dropped 3 bases, with 6 bases sitting between them. The CDR3 region has the DNA TGTGCCAGCAGTTTATCGTTGTACTACGAGCAGTACTTC. As protein: CASSLSLYYEQYF.

This clone turned up a few times. The chain couples TRBV28 to TRBJ2-2; 7 bases agree with TRBD2. The germline CDR1 and CDR2 sequences are MDHEN and SYDVKM. V was clipped by 4 bases and J by 1 base; unmatched bases: 0. The CDR3 has 14 residues. This chain's CDR3 is CASSSSGNTGELFF. The DNA for the CDR3 is TGTGCCAGCAGTTCTAGCGGGAACACCGGGGAGCTGTTTTTT.

The chain has TRBV7-3 and TRBJ1-1, with D possibly TRBD1 on 6 matching bases. This CDR3 comprises 13 residues. CDR1 is SGHTA, CDR2 FQGTGA, per germline. The V end was cut by 6 bases, the J end by 1 base, with 9 bases between. CDR3 in DNA: TGTGCCAGCAGAGGACAGCCGAACACTGAAGCTTTCTTT. As protein: CASRGQPNTEAFF.

This rearrangement joins TRBV19 to TRBJ1-2; 7 bases are a match to TRBD1. Germline CDR1 reads LNHDA; CDR2 reads SQIVND (reference sequence). The CDR3 contains 13 residues. The J segment lost 4 bases and the V segment lost 5 bases, leaving 4 bases of the junction unmatched. In DNA form, the CDR3 reads TGTGCCAGTAGTCCGGGACAGATCTATGGCTACACCTTC. Its translation is CASSPGQIYGYTF.

V gene TRBV27 combines with J gene TRBJ2-1; 7 bases fit TRBD2. The CDR3 consists of 15 residues. Unmatched junction bases numbered 2, after V lost 3 bases and J lost 0 bases. Germline CDR1 reads MNHEY; CDR2 reads SMNVEV (reference sequence). The CDR3 sequence: CASSFGGSSYNEQFF. The CDR3 DNA is TGTGCCAGCAGTTTCGGCGGGAGCTCCTACAATGAGCAGTTCTTC.

The V call is TRBV12-3 or TRBV12-4, the J call TRBJ2-3; a possible D gene is TRBD2 (6 bases). CDR3 length equals 13 residues. V was cut by 4 bases and J by 1 base, with 6 bases left in between. The CDR3 reads CASSWRGTDTQYF. DNA of the CDR3: TGTGCCAGCAGTTGGAGGGGCACAGATACGCAGTATTTT.

This clone was seen just once. The chain joins TRBV20-1 to TRBJ1-5; 8 bases are a match to TRBD1. The CDR3 covers 13 residues. Trimming cost V 3 bases and J 7 bases; bases outside gene matches: 5. Germline V CDR1 and CDR2: DFQATT, SNEGSKA (reference sequence). The CDR3, as DNA: TGCAGTGCTAGTAGGGGGACAGGCCAGCCCCAGCATTTT. Translating gives CSASRGTGQPQHF.

The chain employs TRBV6-4 and TRBJ2-1; TRBD1 is a possible D gene (5 bases). Trimming removed 4 bases at V and 14 bases at J, with 18 bases between. Germline CDR1 reads MRHNA; CDR2 reads SNTAGT. The CDR3 is made up of 13 amino acids. DNA of the CDR3: TGTGCCAGCAGTGCCGAGGTAGACAGCTGGAAGTTCTTC. This translates into CASSAEVDSWKFF.

The chain employs TRBV7-6 and TRBJ2-2, with a tentative D call TRBD2 (6 bases). V gave up 5 bases and J gave up 6 bases, with 16 bases separating them. Germline V lookup: CDR1 SGHVS, CDR2 FNYEAQ. This CDR3 contains 15 residues. The CDR3 sequence is CASSAGGGKAGELFF. The CDR3 DNA reads as TGTGCCAGCAGCGCGGGTGGCGGGAAGGCCGGGGAGCTGTTTTTT.

This chain joins TRBV9 and TRBJ2-7; 8 positions match TRBD1. V dropped 3 bases and J dropped 2; count of bases not matched to a gene: 7. Germline values: CDR1 SGDLS, CDR2 YYNGEE. The CDR3 sequence is 15 residues long. The CDR3 DNA is TGTGCCAGCAGCGCCGAGGGACAGGCACCCTACGAGCAGTACTTC. Protein: CASSAEGQAPYEQYF.

The table lists this clone with a few counts. This chain connects TRBV30 to TRBJ1-4; D unresolved. The V gene lost 5 bases and the J gene lost 8 bases, with 15 bases spanning the gap. Germline V gene sequence: CDR1 GTSNPN, CDR2 SVGIG (reference sequence). The CDR3 has 13 residues. Here the CDR3 DNA reads TGTGCCTGGGCCGGGAGCACCTCGGAAAAACTGTTTTTT. Translation: CAWAGSTSEKLFF.

The CDR3 DNA follows: TGTGCCAGCAGCCACGACAGGGGGCGGGGAACCGGGGAGCTGTTTTTT. As protein: CASSHDRGRGTGELFF. J is TRBJ2-2 and V is TRBV4-2; TRBD1 matches 10 bases. Germline V gene lookup returns CDR1 LGHNA and CDR2 YNFKEQ. The CDR3 extends over 16 amino acids. V was clipped by 3 bases and J by 5 bases; unmatched bases: 6.

CDR3 sequence: CASSQGPVITDTQYF. As DNA, the CDR3 is TGCGCCAGCAGCCAAGGCCCGGTTATAACAGATACGCAGTATTTT. This chain joins TRBV4-1 and TRBJ2-3; D remains ambiguous. This CDR3 has 15 residues. CDR1 is MGHRA and CDR2 is YSYEKL in the germline V gene. V lost 1 base to trimming and J lost 3 bases, with 11 bases between them.